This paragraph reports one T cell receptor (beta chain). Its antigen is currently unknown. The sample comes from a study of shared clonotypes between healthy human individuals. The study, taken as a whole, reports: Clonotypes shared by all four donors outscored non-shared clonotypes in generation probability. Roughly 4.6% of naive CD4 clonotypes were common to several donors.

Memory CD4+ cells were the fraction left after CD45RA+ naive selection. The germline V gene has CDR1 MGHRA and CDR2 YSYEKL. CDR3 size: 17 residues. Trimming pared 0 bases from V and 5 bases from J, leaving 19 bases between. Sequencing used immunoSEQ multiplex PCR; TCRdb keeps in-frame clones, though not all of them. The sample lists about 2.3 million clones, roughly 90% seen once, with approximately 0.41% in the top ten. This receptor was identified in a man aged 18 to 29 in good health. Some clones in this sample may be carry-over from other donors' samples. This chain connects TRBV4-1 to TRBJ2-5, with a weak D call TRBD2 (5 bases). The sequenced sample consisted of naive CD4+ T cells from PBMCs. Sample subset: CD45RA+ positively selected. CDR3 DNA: TGCGCCAGCAGCCAAGAAGAGGGTCGGCCTCCGGCGGAGACCCAGTACTTC. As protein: CASSQEEGRPPAETQYF.